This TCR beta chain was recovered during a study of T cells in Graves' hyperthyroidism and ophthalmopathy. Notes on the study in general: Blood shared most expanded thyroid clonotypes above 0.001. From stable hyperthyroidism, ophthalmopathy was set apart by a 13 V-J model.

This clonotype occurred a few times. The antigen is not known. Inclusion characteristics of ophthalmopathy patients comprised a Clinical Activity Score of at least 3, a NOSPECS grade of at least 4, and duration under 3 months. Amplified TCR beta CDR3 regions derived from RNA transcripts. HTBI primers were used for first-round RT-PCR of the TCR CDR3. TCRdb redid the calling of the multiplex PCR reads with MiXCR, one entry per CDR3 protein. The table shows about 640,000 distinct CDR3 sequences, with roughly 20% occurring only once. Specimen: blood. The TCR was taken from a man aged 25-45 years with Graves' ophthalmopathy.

CDR3 sequence reads: CASSLRPVDEQFF. Here the CDR3 DNA reads TGTGCCAGCAGTTTACGACCCGTCGATGAGCAGTTCTTC. The V call is TRBV12-3 or TRBV12-4, the J call TRBJ2-1; D is undetermined. Trimming removed 2 bases from V and 8 bases from J, with 10 bases in between. The CDR3 sequence is 13 residues long.